Listed below are T cell receptor beta chains from one sample, sequenced in a study of CD8+CD57+ T cells in acquired aplastic anemia. TCRdb processed the reads anew with MiXCR; each CDR3 protein has one entry. Of hundreds of thousands of distinct CDR3 sequences listed, around 72% were seen once; the top ten hold under 4.5%. The material sequenced was sorted CD4+, CD8+, or CD8+CD57+ T cells (not recorded which) from PBMCs. The receptors come from a human donor in good health, serving as a control. Both conserved end residues are part of each CDR3. A D gene is named only where the DNA matches it firmly. Clone size appears in some rows only: once, few, many, or a class for an expanded clone.

clone_size	d_call	v_call	j_call	cdr3_nt	cdr3_aa
.	.	TRBV5-5	TRBJ2-7	TGTGCCAGCAGTTACATTGGGGACGGGTCCTACGAGCAGTACTTC	CASSYIGDGSYEQYF
.	TRBD1	TRBV6-2/TRBV6-3	TRBJ2-7	TGTGCCAGCAGTTACTCTGGACAGGGGGTAGGGGAGCAGTGTTTC	CASSYSGQGVGEQCF
once	TRBD1	TRBV6-1	TRBJ2-7	TGTGCCAGCATCCCCTCCGCGGGACAGGAGGCCTACGAGCAGTACTTC	CASIPSAGQEAYEQYF
.	.	TRBV7-2	TRBJ2-5	TGTGCCAGCAGCTTGCAGGCGGCGCGGTCCACAGATACGCAGTACTTC	CASSLQAARSTDTQYF
many	TRBD1	TRBV4-3	TRBJ2-6	TGCGCCAGCAGCCAAGAGACAGGGCCCAACGTCCTGACTTTC	CASSQETGPNVLTF
.	TRBD2	TRBV19	TRBJ2-7	TGTGCCAGTAGTACCCCGGGACTAGTGGCCTACGAGCAGTACTTC	CASSTPGLVAYEQYF
.	.	TRBV2	TRBJ2-3	TGTGCCAGCAGTGCCGGGGCTTACACAGATACGCTTTATTTT	CASSAGAYTDTLYF
many	.	TRBV6-6	TRBJ1-2	TGTGCCAGCAGCCGCGGGGTCGGGGGTGGCTACACCTTC	CASSRGVGGGYTF
.	TRBD1	TRBV13	TRBJ1-4	TGTGCCAGCAGCCGACAGGGAAATGAAAAACTGTTTTTT	CASSRQGNEKLFF
many	.	TRBV7-2	TRBJ2-7	TGTGCCAGCAGCGCTACTGGGAGCTCCTACGAGCAGTACTTC	CASSATGSSYEQYF
many	TRBD2	TRBV6-5	TRBJ2-1	TGTGCCAGCAGCCTAGGACTAGCGGGGGGCCCATCCTACAATGAGCAGTTCTTC	CASSLGLAGGPSYNEQFF
.	.	TRBV25-1	TRBJ1-1	TGTGCCAGCAGTCGACCATCAGTCCCCGAAGCTTTCTTT	CASSRPSVPEAFF
many	.	TRBV19	TRBJ1-6	TGTGCCAGTAGTACACAGGGAATTTCACCCCTCCACTTT	CASSTQGISPLHF
.	.	TRBV7-8	TRBJ2-7	TGTGCCAGCAGCTTGACGCGAGGGGGGTTCTCCTACGAGCAGTACTTC	CASSLTRGGFSYEQYF
.	.	TRBV29-1	TRBJ2-3	TGCAGCGCAGCGGGCCTAGATGCCACAGATTTGCAGTATTTT	CSAAGLDATDLQYF
.	TRBD2	TRBV19	TRBJ2-7	TGTGCCAGTAGTATAGATCGGGGGGGATCCTACGAGCAGTACTTC	CASSIDRGGSYEQYF
.	TRBD1	TRBV12-3/TRBV12-4	TRBJ1-2	TGTGCCAGCAGTATCTACTCCCCGACAGGGCTTTATGGCTACACCTTC	CASSIYSPTGLYGYTF
.	TRBD2	TRBV20-1	TRBJ2-1	TGCAGTGGGGCTAGCGGGGGGTTTAATGAGCAGTTCTTC	CSGASGGFNEQFF
.	.	TRBV20-1	TRBJ1-3	TGCAGTGCTAGTCGTGGTTCTAACTATGGCTACGGAAACACCATATATTTT	CSASRGSNYGYGNTIYF
.	.	TRBV2	TRBJ1-6	TGTAGCGGCGGTCTCGATTCACCCCTCCACTTT	CSGGLDSPLHF
.	.	TRBV6-1	TRBJ1-1	TGTGCCAGCAGAGAACTAGGGAGCGGTATTTCGGCTTTCTTT	CASRELGSGISAFF
few	.	TRBV10-3	TRBJ1-3	TGTGCCATCAGTGATAGGAGCTCTGGAAACACCATATATTTT	CAISDRSSGNTIYF
many	TRBD2	TRBV20-1	TRBJ2-3	TGCAGTGCGACACCGGGACTAGCGGGGGGGCGGTTCACAGATACGCAGTATTTT	CSATPGLAGGRFTDTQYF
many	.	TRBV6-2/TRBV6-3	TRBJ1-2	TGTGCCAGCAGTTATGGGACGATGGAGAGAGGCTACACCTTC	CASSYGTMERGYTF
few	TRBD2	TRBV12-3/TRBV12-4	TRBJ2-1	TGTGCCAGCAGCCTACTAGCGGGGGGTATTGAGCAGTTCTTC	CASSLLAGGIEQFF
many	.	TRBV6-5	TRBJ1-1	TGTGCCAGCAGTTACTCGAGGTCAGGACGGACTGAAGCTTTCTTT	CASSYSRSGRTEAFF
many	.	TRBV6-5	TRBJ2-3	TGTGCCAGCACCACCCCAAACCAGGATACGCAGTATTTT	CASTTPNQDTQYF
.	.	TRBV5-5	TRBJ2-3	TGTGCCAGCAGCACTGACAGTAACTATGGCCAGTATTTT	CASSTDSNYGQYF
.	TRBD1	TRBV9	TRBJ2-2	TGTGCCAGCAGCTTAGGCTCGGGACAGGGGAGAGAAATGTTTTTT	CASSLGSGQGREMFF
many	.	TRBV12-3/TRBV12-4	TRBJ1-2	TGTGCCAGCAGGACACAGGGAGGTGGCTACACCTTC	CASRTQGGGYTF